These T cell receptor beta chains were read from a single sample in a study of metastatic and nonmetastatic thyroid tumors. With MiXCR, TCRdb reprocessed the PCR reads. The sample lists about 21,000 clones; 37% were seen once. Sequencing input: tumor tissue. The receptors here all came from a female donor with papillary thyroid cancer or a benign thyroid nodule (not recorded which). Some clones in this sample may be carry-over from other donors' samples. The CDR3 runs from the conserved cysteine through the conserved F or W. D genes are given only for firm matches. Part of the rows lack a size; the others show once, few, many or a class for expanded clones.

CDR3 protein: CASSLRPPGTDTQYF
CDR3 DNA: TGTGCCAGCAGCTTGCGACCCCCAGGCACAGATACGCAGTATTTT
D gene: NA
CDR3 length: 15
V gene: TRBV7-2
clone size: NA
J gene: TRBJ2-3

CDR3 protein: CASKRTGQFDEQYF
CDR3 DNA: TGTGCCAGCAAACGGACAGGTCAATTCGACGAGCAGTACTTC
D gene: TRBD1
CDR3 length: 14
V gene: TRBV27
clone size: NA
J gene: TRBJ2-7

CDR3 protein: CASSFIGRGNTGELFF
CDR3 DNA: TGTGCCAGCAGTTTTATCGGCAGGGGAAACACCGGGGAGCTGTTTTTT
D gene: NA
CDR3 length: 16
V gene: TRBV28
clone size: few
J gene: TRBJ2-2

CDR3 protein: CSARKGLARISDTQYF
CDR3 DNA: TGCAGTGCTAGAAAAGGGCTAGCTCGGATTTCAGATACGCAGTATTTT
D gene: NA
CDR3 length: 16
V gene: TRBV20-1
clone size: NA
J gene: TRBJ2-3

CDR3 protein: CASSGSGTVITGELFF
CDR3 DNA: TGTGCCAGCAGTGGATCCGGGACGGTTATCACCGGGGAGCTGTTTTTT
D gene: NA
CDR3 length: 16
V gene: TRBV25-1
clone size: few
J gene: TRBJ2-2

CDR3 protein: CASSPGTHYF
CDR3 DNA: TGTGCCAGCAGTCCCGGGACACACTACTTT
D gene: NA
CDR3 length: 10
V gene: TRBV7-2
clone size: few
J gene: TRBJ1-6

CDR3 protein: CASSYDQGKAFF
CDR3 DNA: TGTGCCAGCAGTTACGATCAGGGGAAAGCTTTCTTT
D gene: NA
CDR3 length: 12
V gene: TRBV6-2/TRBV6-3
clone size: NA
J gene: TRBJ1-1

CDR3 protein: CASSDWAYNEQFF
CDR3 DNA: TGTGCCAGCAGTGACTGGGCTTACAATGAGCAGTTCTTC
D gene: NA
CDR3 length: 13
V gene: TRBV6-1
clone size: NA
J gene: TRBJ2-1

CDR3 protein: CASSKDFTDTQYF
CDR3 DNA: TGTGCCAGCAGCAAGGACTTCACAGATACGCAGTATTTT
D gene: NA
CDR3 length: 13
V gene: TRBV7-2
clone size: NA
J gene: TRBJ2-3

CDR3 protein: CASSAVSDTPFF
CDR3 DNA: TGTGCCAGCAGTGCCGTTTCGGACACCCCGTTCTTT
D gene: NA
CDR3 length: 12
V gene: TRBV6-1
clone size: NA
J gene: TRBJ1-1

CDR3 protein: CASSPGTHANYGYTF
CDR3 DNA: TGTGCCAGCAGCCCTGGGACGCACGCTAACTATGGCTACACCTTC
D gene: NA
CDR3 length: 15
V gene: TRBV6-1
clone size: NA
J gene: TRBJ1-2

CDR3 protein: CASGFGTGFNEQYF
CDR3 DNA: TGTGCCAGCGGTTTCGGGACAGGGTTTAACGAGCAGTACTTC
D gene: TRBD1
CDR3 length: 14
V gene: TRBV6-1
clone size: NA
J gene: TRBJ2-7

CDR3 protein: CATSRDESRGQFF
CDR3 DNA: TGTGCCACCAGCAGAGACGAATCGAGAGGGCAGTTCTTC
D gene: NA
CDR3 length: 13
V gene: TRBV15
clone size: NA
J gene: TRBJ2-1

CDR3 protein: CASSPRGGGTYEQYF
CDR3 DNA: TGTGCCAGCAGCCCCCGAGGCGGGGGTACCTACGAGCAGTACTTC
D gene: TRBD2
CDR3 length: 15
V gene: TRBV7-2
clone size: NA
J gene: TRBJ2-7